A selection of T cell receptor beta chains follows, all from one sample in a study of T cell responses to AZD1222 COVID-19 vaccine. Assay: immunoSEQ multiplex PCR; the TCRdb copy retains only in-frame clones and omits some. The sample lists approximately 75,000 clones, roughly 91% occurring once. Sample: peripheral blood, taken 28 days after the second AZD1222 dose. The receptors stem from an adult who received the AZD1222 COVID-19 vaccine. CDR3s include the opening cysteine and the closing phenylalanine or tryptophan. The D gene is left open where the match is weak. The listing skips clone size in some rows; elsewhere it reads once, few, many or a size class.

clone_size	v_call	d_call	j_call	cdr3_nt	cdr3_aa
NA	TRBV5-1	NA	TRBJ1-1	TGCGCCAGCAGCTTGGACCTCAGCGAGGAAACTGAAGCTTTCTTT	CASSLDLSEETEAFF
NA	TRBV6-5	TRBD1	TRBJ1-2	TGTGCCAGCAGTTGGGACAGGGCTACGGGTGGCTACACCTTC	CASSWDRATGGYTF
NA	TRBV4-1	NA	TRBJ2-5	TGCGCCAGCAGCCAAGCTACGGGGGTGACCCAGTACTTC	CASSQATGVTQYF
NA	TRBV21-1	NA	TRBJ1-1	TGTGCCAGCAGCAAACTTAACAGGGGTTCCACTGAAGCTTTCTTT	CASSKLNRGSTEAFF
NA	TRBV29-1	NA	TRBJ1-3	TGCAGCGTTGAAAAGGGGATTGGAAACACCATATATTTT	CSVEKGIGNTIYF
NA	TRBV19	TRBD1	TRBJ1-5	TGTGCCAGTAGTCCAGTCGGCGGGACAGGGCTATCGTATCAGCCCCAGCATTTT	CASSPVGGTGLSYQPQHF
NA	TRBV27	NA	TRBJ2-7	TGTGCCAGCAGACGGACCCCAACAGAGCCAGGCGAGCAGTACTTC	CASRRTPTEPGEQYF
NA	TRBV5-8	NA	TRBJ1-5	TGTGCCAGCAGCTTGGACAGGCAGCCCCAGCATTTT	CASSLDRQPQHF
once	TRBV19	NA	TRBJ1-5	TGTGCCAGTAGTATCAAGCGCTCTAGCCGCAATCAGCCCCAGCATTTT	CASSIKRSSRNQPQHF
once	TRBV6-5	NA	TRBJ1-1	TGTGCCAGCACCAAAGGTCTGAACACTGAAGCTTTCTTT	CASTKGLNTEAFF
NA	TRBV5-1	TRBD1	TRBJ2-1	TGCGCCAGCAGCTTGGGACAGGGGGCTACCTACAATGAGCAGTTCTTC	CASSLGQGATYNEQFF
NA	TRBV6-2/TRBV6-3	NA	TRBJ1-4	TGTGCCAGCAGTTATGGTGTGGAACTGTTTTTT	CASSYGVELFF
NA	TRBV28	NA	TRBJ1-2	TGTGCCAGCAACCCGACAGCAAACCTTAACTATGGCTACACCTTC	CASNPTANLNYGYTF
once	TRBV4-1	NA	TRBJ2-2	TGCGCCAGCAGCTTGACAGCGAACACCGGGGAGCTGTTTTTT	CASSLTANTGELFF
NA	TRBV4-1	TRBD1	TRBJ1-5	TGCGCCAGCAGCCAAGCAGGGACAGGGGACAATCAGCCCCAGCATTTT	CASSQAGTGDNQPQHF
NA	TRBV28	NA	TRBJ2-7	TGTGCCAGCAGTTTCAGGGTGGCGGGGCAGGCCGAGCAGTACTTC	CASSFRVAGQAEQYF
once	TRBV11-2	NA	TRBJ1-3	TGTGCCAGCAGCTTAGTCGGGCGGCAGGGAAACACCATATATTTT	CASSLVGRQGNTIYF
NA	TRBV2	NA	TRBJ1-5	TGTGCCAGCAGTGAAGCACTAGGGGTCAATCAGCCCCAGCATTTT	CASSEALGVNQPQHF